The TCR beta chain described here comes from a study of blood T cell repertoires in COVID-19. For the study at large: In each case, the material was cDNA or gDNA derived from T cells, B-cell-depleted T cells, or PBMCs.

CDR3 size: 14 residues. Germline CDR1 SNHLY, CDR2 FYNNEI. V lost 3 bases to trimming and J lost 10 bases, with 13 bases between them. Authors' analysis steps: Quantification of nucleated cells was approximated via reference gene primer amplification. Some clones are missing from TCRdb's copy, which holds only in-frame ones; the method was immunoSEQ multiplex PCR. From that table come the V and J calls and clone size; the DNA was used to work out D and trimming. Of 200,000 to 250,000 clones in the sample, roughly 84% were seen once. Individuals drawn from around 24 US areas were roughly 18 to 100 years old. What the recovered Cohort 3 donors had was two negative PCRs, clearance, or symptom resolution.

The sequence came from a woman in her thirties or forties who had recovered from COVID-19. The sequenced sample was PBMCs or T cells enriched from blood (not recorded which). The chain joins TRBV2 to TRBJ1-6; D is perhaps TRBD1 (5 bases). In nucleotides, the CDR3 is TGTGCCAGCAGTGAGGGCAGGGAAAACTCACCCCTCCACTTT. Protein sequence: CASSEGRENSPLHF.